This T cell receptor (beta chain) was sequenced in a study of T cells in localized non-small cell lung cancer. As for this clone: Its antigen is as yet unknown.

Study-wide results and limits: T cell clonality was highest in uninvolved adjacent lung, above tumor. Sequencing was restricted to one tumor region; therefore, heterogeneity remains possible. In adjacent lung, a median roughly 56 of the top 100 tumor clones were found.

Germline V gives CDR1 SQVTM, CDR2 ANQGSEA. This CDR3 is built from 15 residues. J was trimmed by 1 base and V by 1 base; bases with no gene match: 5. Generated by immunoSEQ multiplex PCR, the TCRdb table keeps only in-frame clones and is missing some. The sample has 45,000 to 65,000 clones, around 80% seen once. This specimen consisted of PBMCs, obtained before any cancer treatment. The rearrangement links TRBV29-1 to TRBJ1-2, with TRBD1 identical over 8 bases. The receptor was isolated from a woman aged 40-69 years with stage II lung adenocarcinoma. The CDR3 DNA reads TGCAGCGTTGAAGGTGGGACAGGCCTTAACTATGGCTACACCTTC. This sequence encodes CSVEGGTGLNYGYTF.